Sequencing of this T cell receptor beta chain was carried out in a study of T cells in Graves' hyperthyroidism and ophthalmopathy. For the study at large: Blood was drawn when the patient was first diagnosed and still untreated.

The source material, RNA transcripts, was used to amplify TCR beta CDR3 regions. Using the HTBI primer set, a first-round RT-PCR was run on the TCR CDR3. TCRdb re-derived calls from the multiplex PCR reads in MiXCR, one entry per CDR3 protein. The sample has a few hundred thousand distinct CDR3 sequences; roughly 23% are singletons. Uncontrolled infection, other autoimmune disease, pregnancy or lactation barred patients from enrollment. In making diagnoses, clinical symptoms, serum thyroxine and TRAb, thyroid ultrasound and orbital computed tomography were all used. The TCR sequence derives from a woman in her seventies with Graves' ophthalmopathy. The sample consisted of blood.

This chain's CDR3 is CASSIRDRGSNQPQHF. CDR3 nucleotides: TGTGCCAGTAGTATTCGGGACAGGGGAAGCAATCAGCCCCAGCATTTT. The V call is TRBV19, the J call TRBJ1-5; the match to TRBD1 covers 10 bases. Germline-derived CDR1 and CDR2 are LNHDA and SQIVND (reference sequence). The CDR3 is made up of 16 amino acids. Germline trimming cut 3 bases from V and 1 base from J; bases unmatched to any gene: 3.